This record concerns one TCR beta chain sequence. The method was immunoSEQ multiplex PCR; TCRdb's version includes in-frame clones alone and lacks a portion of them. The sample has 75,000 to 100,000 clones, 75% to 85% seen once; the top ten hold roughly 5.7%. V was pared by 2 bases and J by 2 bases, with 15 bases of the junction left unmatched. CDR3 size: 19 residues. Germline values: CDR1 LGHNA, CDR2 YNFKEQ. No glioblastoma patient carried an isocitrate dehydrogenase mutation. This record belongs to a study of glioma-infiltrating T cells after dendritic cell vaccination. Study overall: The vaccine used monocyte-derived dendritic cells pulsed overnight with autologous tumor lysate.

Specimen: blood, collected before dendritic cell vaccination. This sequence originates from a human donor with glioblastoma. The J gene is TRBJ2-7, the V gene TRBV4-2; 10 bases align to TRBD2. The CDR3 nucleotides read TGTGCCAGCAGCCAAAAGCGGGTTAGCGGGAGGCAACAACCCTACGAGCAGTACTTC. Its protein product is CASSQKRVSGRQQPYEQYF.